This T cell receptor (beta chain) is from a study of CD8+ T cells in alopecia areata. The treatment: oral pan-JAK inhibitor, 5-10 mg twice daily. RNA extraction and reverse transcription yielded cDNA as sequencing template. The method was immunoSEQ multiplex PCR; TCRdb's version includes in-frame clones alone and lacks a portion of them. The data show about 190,000 clones, about 60% seen once. Trimming removed 4 bases at V and 1 base at J, with 10 bases between. The CDR3 totals 14 residues. In germline, CDR1 is SGHVS, CDR2 FQNEAQ. V usage is TRBV7-8 and J usage is TRBJ1-1; no clear D. The specimen comprised CD4+ T cells sorted from blood, sampled at week 4, from a patient treated with tofacitinib. This sequence was found in a human donor with alopecia areata. This CDR3 is CASSSQATNTEAFF. CDR3 DNA sequence: TGTGCCAGCAGCTCCCAGGCTACGAACACTGAAGCTTTCTTT.